The entry that follows covers one TCR beta chain sequence. Its antigen is still unknown. The record originates from a study of cytomegalovirus exposure and HLA in healthy donors. Primers for the PCR totalled 60 Vbeta and 13 Jbeta. Sequencing used immunoSEQ multiplex PCR; TCRdb keeps in-frame clones, though not all of them. The sample lists about 200,000 clones, about 80% occurring once. The germline gives CDR1 MDHEN, CDR2 SYDVKM. This CDR3 spans 13 amino acids. Trimming took 3 bases from V and 9 from J, leaving 15 bases between them. General study points: In a later analysis, TCR beta V- and J-gene trimming was associated with a missense DCLRE1C variant.

The V and J genes are TRBV28 and TRBJ2-7, with TRBD2 as a possible D gene (6 bases). The origin of this receptor is a girl aged 5 to 17 in good health and CMV-seronegative. Source material: PBMCs. CDR3 sequence (DNA): TGTGCCAGCAGTTTGAGGAAGACGGAGGGGCAGTACTTC. Translation gives CASSLRKTEGQYF.